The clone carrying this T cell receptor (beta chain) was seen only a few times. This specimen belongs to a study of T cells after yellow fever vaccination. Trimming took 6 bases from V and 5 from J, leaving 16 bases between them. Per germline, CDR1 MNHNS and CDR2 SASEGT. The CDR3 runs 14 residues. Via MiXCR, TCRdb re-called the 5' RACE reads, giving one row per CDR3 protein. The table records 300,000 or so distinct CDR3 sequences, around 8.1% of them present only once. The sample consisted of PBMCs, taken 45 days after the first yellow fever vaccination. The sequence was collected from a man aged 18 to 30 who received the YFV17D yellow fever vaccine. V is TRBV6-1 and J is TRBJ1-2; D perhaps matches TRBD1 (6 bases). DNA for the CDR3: TGTGCCAGCAGACTCAGCCGGACAGCTTATGGCTACACCTTC. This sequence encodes CASRLSRTAYGYTF.